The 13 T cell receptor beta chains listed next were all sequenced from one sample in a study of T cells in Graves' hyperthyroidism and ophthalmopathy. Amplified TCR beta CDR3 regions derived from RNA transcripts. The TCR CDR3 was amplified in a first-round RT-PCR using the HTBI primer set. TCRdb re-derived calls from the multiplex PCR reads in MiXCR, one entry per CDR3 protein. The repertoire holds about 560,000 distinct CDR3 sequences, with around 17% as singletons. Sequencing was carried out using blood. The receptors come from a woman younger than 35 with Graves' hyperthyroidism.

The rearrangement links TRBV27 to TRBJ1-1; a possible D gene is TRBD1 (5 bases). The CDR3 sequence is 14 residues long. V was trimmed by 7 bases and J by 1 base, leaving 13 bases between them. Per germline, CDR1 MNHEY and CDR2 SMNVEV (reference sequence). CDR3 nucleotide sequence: TGTGCCAGCACCCCCCGCAGGGAGAACACTGAAGCTTTCTTT. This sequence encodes CASTPRRENTEAFF.

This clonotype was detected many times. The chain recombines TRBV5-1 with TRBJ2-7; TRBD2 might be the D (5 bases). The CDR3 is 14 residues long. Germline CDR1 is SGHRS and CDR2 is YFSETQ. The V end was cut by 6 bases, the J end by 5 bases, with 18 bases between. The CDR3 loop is CASTPSGSGDEQYF. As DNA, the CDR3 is TGCGCCAGCACCCCTAGTGGGAGTGGCGACGAGCAGTACTTC.

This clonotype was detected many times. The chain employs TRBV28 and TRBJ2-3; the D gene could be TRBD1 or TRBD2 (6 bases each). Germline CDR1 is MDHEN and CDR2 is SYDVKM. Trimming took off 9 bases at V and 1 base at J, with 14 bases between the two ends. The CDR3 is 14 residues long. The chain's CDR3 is CARPGGDGTDTQYF. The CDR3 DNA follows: TGTGCCAGGCCCGGGGGCGATGGCACAGATACGCAGTATTTT.

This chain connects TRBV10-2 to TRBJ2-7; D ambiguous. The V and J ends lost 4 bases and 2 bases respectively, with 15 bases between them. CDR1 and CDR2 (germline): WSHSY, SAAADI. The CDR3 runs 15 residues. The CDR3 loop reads CASSAALRAAYEQYF. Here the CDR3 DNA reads TGCGCCAGCAGTGCCGCCCTACGGGCAGCCTACGAGCAGTACTTC.

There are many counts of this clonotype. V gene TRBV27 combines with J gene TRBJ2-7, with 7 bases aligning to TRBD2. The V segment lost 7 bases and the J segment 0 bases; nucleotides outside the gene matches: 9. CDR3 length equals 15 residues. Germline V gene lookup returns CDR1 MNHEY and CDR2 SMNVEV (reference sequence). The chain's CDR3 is CASISPASGSYEQYF. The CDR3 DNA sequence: TGTGCCAGCATCTCCCCGGCTAGCGGCTCCTACGAGCAGTACTTC.

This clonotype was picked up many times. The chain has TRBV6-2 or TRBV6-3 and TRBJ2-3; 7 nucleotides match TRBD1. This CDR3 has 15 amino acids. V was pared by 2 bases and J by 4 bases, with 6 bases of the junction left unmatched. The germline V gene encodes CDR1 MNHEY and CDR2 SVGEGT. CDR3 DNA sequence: TGTGCCAGCAGTTACGCCGAAGGGGGCTCAGATACGCAGTATTTT. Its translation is CASSYAEGGSDTQYF.

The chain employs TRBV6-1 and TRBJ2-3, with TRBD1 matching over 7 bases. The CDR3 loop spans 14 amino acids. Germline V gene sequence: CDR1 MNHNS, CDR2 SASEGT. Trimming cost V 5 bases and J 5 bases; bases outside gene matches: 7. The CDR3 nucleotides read TGTGCCAGCAGTTCAACCGGGACAGTAGATACGCAGTATTTT. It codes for CASSSTGTVDTQYF.

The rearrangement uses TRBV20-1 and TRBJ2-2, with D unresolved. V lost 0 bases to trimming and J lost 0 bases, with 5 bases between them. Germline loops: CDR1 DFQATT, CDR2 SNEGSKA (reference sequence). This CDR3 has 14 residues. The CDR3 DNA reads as TGCAGTGCTAGAGAGGGGACGAACACCGGGGAGCTGTTTTTT. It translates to CSAREGTNTGELFF.

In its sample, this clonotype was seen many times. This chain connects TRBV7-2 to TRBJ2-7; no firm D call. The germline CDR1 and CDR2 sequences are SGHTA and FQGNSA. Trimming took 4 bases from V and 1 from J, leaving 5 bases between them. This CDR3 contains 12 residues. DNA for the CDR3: TGTGCCAGCAGCTATACTTCCTACGAGCAGTACTTC. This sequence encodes CASSYTSYEQYF.

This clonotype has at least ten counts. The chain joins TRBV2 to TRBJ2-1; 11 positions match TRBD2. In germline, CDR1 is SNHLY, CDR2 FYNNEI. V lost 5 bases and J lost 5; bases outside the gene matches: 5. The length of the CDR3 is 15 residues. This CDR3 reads CASSLPGLADNEQFF. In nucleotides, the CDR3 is TGTGCCAGCAGTCTACCGGGACTAGCGGACAATGAGCAGTTCTTC.

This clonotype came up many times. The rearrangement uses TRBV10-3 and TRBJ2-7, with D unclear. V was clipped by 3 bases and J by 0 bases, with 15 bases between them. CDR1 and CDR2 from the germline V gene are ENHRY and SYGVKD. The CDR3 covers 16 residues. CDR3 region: CAISDPRLVNSYEQYF. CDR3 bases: TGTGCCATCAGTGACCCACGGTTAGTTAACTCCTACGAGCAGTACTTC.

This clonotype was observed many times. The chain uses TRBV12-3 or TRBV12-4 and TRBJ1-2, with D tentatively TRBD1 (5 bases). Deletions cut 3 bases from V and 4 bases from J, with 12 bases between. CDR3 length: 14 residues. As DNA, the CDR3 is TGTGCCAGCAGTTTGGGAGACAGTCCCTATGGCTACACCTTC. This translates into CASSLGDSPYGYTF.

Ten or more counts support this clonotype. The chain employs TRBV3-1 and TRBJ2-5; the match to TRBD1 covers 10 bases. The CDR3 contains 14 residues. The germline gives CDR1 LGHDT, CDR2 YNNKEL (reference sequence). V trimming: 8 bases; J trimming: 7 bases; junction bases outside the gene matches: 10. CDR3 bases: TGTGCCAGCGGTTCGACAGGGGGCCCGGCGACCCAGTACTTC. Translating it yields CASGSTGGPATQYF.